This T cell receptor (beta chain) was retrieved from a study of breast tumors, draining lymph nodes, adjacent tissues. Study-wide results and caveats: Tumor TCR diversity was below lymph nodes but above nontumor tissue. Findings are consistent with lymph node origin and intratumoral expansion of most tumor T cells. Data only fit, rather than demonstrated, lymph node origin of most tumor T cells. Luminal-like breast cancer showed significantly higher tumor–nontumor repertoire similarity than basal-like.

Germline trimming cut 5 bases from V and 2 bases from J; bases unmatched to any gene: 9. The CDR3 has 16 amino acids. Germline loops: CDR1 MNHEY, CDR2 SVGAGI. TCRdb re-called the multiplex PCR reads with MiXCR, one entry per CDR3 protein. The profile covers over 250,000 distinct CDR3 sequences, with 30% appearing a single time and over 0.95% taken by the ten largest. Details on this clonotype: Its antigen remains unidentified.

Axillary draining lymph nodes of breast cancer patients supplied the node samples. This sequence originates from a female donor with breast cancer. Some clones in this sample may be carry-over from other donors' samples. Sample: axillary lymph node tissue. The chain uses TRBV6-5 and TRBJ2-7; 10 positions agree with TRBD1. The CDR3 sequence is CASSHRPGQGAYEQYF. The CDR3 DNA is TGTGCCAGCAGTCACCGCCCCGGACAGGGGGCCTACGAGCAGTACTTC.